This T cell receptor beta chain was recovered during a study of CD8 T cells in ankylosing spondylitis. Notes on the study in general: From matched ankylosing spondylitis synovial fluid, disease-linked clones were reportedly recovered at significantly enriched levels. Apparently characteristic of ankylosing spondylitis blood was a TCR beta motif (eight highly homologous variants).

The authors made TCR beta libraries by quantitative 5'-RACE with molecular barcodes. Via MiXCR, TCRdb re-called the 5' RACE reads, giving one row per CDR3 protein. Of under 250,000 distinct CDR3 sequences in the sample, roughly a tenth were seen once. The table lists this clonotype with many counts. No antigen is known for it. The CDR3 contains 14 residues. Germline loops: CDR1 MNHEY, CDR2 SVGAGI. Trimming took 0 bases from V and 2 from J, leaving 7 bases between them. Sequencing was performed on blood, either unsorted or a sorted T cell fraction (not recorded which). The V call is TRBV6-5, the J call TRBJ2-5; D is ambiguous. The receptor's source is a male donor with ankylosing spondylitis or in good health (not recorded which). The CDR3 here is CASSYSNSQETQYF. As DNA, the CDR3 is TGTGCCAGCAGTTACTCTAACTCTCAAGAGACCCAGTACTTC.